This record covers a single TCR beta chain. Using immunoSEQ multiplex PCR, the repertoire was profiled, and TCRdb retains in-frame clones only, with some absent. The sample has 150,000 or so clones, approximately 87% seen once. The V and J ends lost 1 base and 11 bases respectively, with 15 bases between them. The CDR3 length is 14 residues. The germline V gene has CDR1 LNHNV and CDR2 YYDKDF (reference sequence). Time point reported: baseline pretreatment blood. Treatment denoted: 15 Gy SBRT to primary tumor, nephrectomy 4 weeks later. This record belongs to a study of radiation and T cells in renal cell carcinoma.

The TCR sequence derives from a woman between 45 and 60 years old with renal cell carcinoma. The sequencing here drew on blood, taken from a patient whose treatment included radiotherapy and nephrectomy. The gene calls are TRBV15 and TRBJ1-3, with D possibly being TRBD1 (5 bases). As DNA, the CDR3 is TGTGCCACCAGCAGAGGCGGGGACGGGAAGGCCATATATTTT. This codes for CATSRGGDGKAIYF.